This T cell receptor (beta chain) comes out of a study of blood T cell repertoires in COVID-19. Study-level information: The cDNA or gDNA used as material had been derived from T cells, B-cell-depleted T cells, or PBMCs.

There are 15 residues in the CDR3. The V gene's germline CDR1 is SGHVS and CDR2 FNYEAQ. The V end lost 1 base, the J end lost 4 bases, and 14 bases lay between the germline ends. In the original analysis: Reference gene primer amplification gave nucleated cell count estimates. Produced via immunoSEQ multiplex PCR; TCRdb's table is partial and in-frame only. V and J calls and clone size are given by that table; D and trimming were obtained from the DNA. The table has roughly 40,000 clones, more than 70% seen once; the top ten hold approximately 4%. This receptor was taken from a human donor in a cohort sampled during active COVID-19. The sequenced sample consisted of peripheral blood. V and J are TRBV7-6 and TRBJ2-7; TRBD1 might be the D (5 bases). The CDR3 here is CASSLGAGLSYEQYF. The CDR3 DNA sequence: TGTGCCAGCAGCTTAGGGGCAGGGCTCTCTTACGAGCAGTACTTC.